Listed below are T cell receptor beta chains from one sample, sequenced in a study of blood T cell repertoires in COVID-19. Data came from immunoSEQ multiplex PCR; TCRdb stores just in-frame clones and leaves some out. The data show roughly 89,000 clones, approximately 80% seen once. Input material: peripheral blood. These TCRs come from an elderly woman with acute or convalescent COVID-19. The CDR3 runs from the conserved cysteine through the conserved F or W. Fields, in order: D gene, J gene, V gene, clone size, CDR3 protein, CDR3 DNA. D genes are given only for firm matches. Some rows have no size entry. The others give once, few or many, or a class for an expanded clone.

D gene: TRBD2; J gene: TRBJ2-7; V gene: TRBV6-1; clone size: few; CDR3 protein: CASSEAGSGSSYEQYF; CDR3 DNA: TGTGCCAGCAGTGAAGCGGGAAGCGGGAGCTCCTACGAGCAGTACTTC
D gene: NA; J gene: TRBJ1-2; V gene: TRBV19; clone size: once; CDR3 protein: CASSTPEPRGGYTF; CDR3 DNA: TGTGCCAGTAGTACCCCCGAACCTCGGGGTGGCTACACCTTC
D gene: NA; J gene: TRBJ1-1; V gene: TRBV11-2; clone size: NA; CDR3 protein: CASSLDWRVSFF; CDR3 DNA: TGTGCCAGCAGCTTAGATTGGAGGGTGTCTTTCTTT
D gene: TRBD1; J gene: TRBJ2-6; V gene: TRBV9; clone size: NA; CDR3 protein: CASSVPTGVGANVLTF; CDR3 DNA: TGTGCCAGCAGCGTTCCGACAGGGGTTGGGGCCAACGTCCTGACTTTC
D gene: NA; J gene: TRBJ2-2; V gene: TRBV7-2; clone size: NA; CDR3 protein: CASKRDVEESRELFF; CDR3 DNA: TGTGCCAGCAAGAGGGATGTGGAGGAATCCCGGGAGCTGTTTTTT
D gene: TRBD1; J gene: TRBJ1-6; V gene: TRBV7-9; clone size: NA; CDR3 protein: CASETGGSQSPLHF; CDR3 DNA: TGTGCCAGCGAGACAGGGGGCTCCCAATCACCCCTCCACTTT
D gene: TRBD2; J gene: TRBJ2-1; V gene: TRBV9; clone size: NA; CDR3 protein: CASSKRGDSGEQFF; CDR3 DNA: TGTGCCAGCAGTAAGCGGGGTGACTCAGGGGAGCAGTTCTTC
D gene: NA; J gene: TRBJ1-4; V gene: TRBV28; clone size: NA; CDR3 protein: CASSLYGAELFF; CDR3 DNA: TGTGCCAGCAGTTTATATGGAGCGGAACTGTTTTTT
D gene: NA; J gene: TRBJ1-5; V gene: TRBV24-1; clone size: NA; CDR3 protein: CATSDPDSRSNQPQHF; CDR3 DNA: TGTGCCACCAGTGACCCCGACTCTAGGAGCAATCAGCCCCAGCATTTT
D gene: TRBD1; J gene: TRBJ1-5; V gene: TRBV6-6; clone size: once; CDR3 protein: CASRIQGFDQPQHF; CDR3 DNA: TGTGCCAGCAGGATACAGGGGTTCGATCAGCCCCAGCATTTT
D gene: NA; J gene: TRBJ2-2; V gene: TRBV9; clone size: NA; CDR3 protein: CASRATGSANTGELFF; CDR3 DNA: TGTGCCAGCAGGGCGACAGGTTCCGCGAACACCGGGGAGCTGTTTTTT
D gene: NA; J gene: TRBJ2-5; V gene: TRBV6-5; clone size: NA; CDR3 protein: CASSTGGGSGETQYF; CDR3 DNA: TGTGCCAGCAGTACTGGTGGAGGTTCCGGGGAGACCCAGTACTTC
D gene: NA; J gene: TRBJ1-5; V gene: TRBV7-7; clone size: NA; CDR3 protein: CASSSGQGQPQHF; CDR3 DNA: TGTGCTAGCAGCTCGGGTCAGGGACAGCCCCAGCATTTT
D gene: NA; J gene: TRBJ2-3; V gene: TRBV28; clone size: once; CDR3 protein: CASSFGQIKPLGQYF; CDR3 DNA: TGTGCCAGCAGTTTTGGACAGATCAAACCCTTAGGGCAGTATTTT
D gene: TRBD1; J gene: TRBJ2-3; V gene: TRBV15; clone size: NA; CDR3 protein: CATSRALGQGSTDTQYF; CDR3 DNA: TGTGCCACCAGCAGAGCCCTTGGACAGGGGAGCACAGATACGCAGTATTTT
D gene: TRBD2; J gene: TRBJ2-5; V gene: TRBV28; clone size: once; CDR3 protein: CASSPLGTSGQETQYF; CDR3 DNA: TGTGCCAGCAGCCCCCTAGGGACTAGCGGACAAGAGACCCAGTACTTC
D gene: TRBD2; J gene: TRBJ2-1; V gene: TRBV7-8; clone size: few; CDR3 protein: CASSLRSSGLTYNEQFF; CDR3 DNA: TGTGCCAGCAGCTTGAGATCTAGCGGGTTGACCTACAATGAGCAGTTCTTC
D gene: NA; J gene: TRBJ2-1; V gene: TRBV29-1; clone size: NA; CDR3 protein: CSGGHNNEQFF; CDR3 DNA: TGCAGCGGGGGACATAACAATGAGCAGTTCTTC
D gene: NA; J gene: TRBJ2-1; V gene: TRBV2; clone size: NA; CDR3 protein: CASSEVQPGGFFF; CDR3 DNA: TGTGCCAGCAGTGAAGTACAGCCAGGGGGGTTTTTCTTC
D gene: NA; J gene: TRBJ2-7; V gene: TRBV28; clone size: NA; CDR3 protein: CASSLIENYEQYF; CDR3 DNA: TGTGCCAGCAGTCTAATAGAAAACTACGAGCAGTACTTC
D gene: TRBD1; J gene: TRBJ2-7; V gene: TRBV6-5; clone size: NA; CDR3 protein: CATTGGTGGNEQYF; CDR3 DNA: TGTGCCACCACCGGGGGGACAGGGGGTAACGAGCAGTACTTC
D gene: TRBD2; J gene: TRBJ2-4; V gene: TRBV11-3; clone size: NA; CDR3 protein: CASSGRAAGAKNIQYF; CDR3 DNA: TGTGCCAGCAGCGGGAGGGCAGCGGGAGCCAAAAACATTCAGTACTTC
D gene: TRBD1; J gene: TRBJ1-2; V gene: TRBV6-5; clone size: NA; CDR3 protein: CASRKPGQGDYGYTF; CDR3 DNA: TGTGCCAGCAGAAAGCCGGGACAGGGCGACTATGGCTACACCTTC
D gene: TRBD2; J gene: TRBJ2-2; V gene: TRBV30; clone size: NA; CDR3 protein: CAWSRGEYTGELFF; CDR3 DNA: TGTGCCTGGAGCCGGGGGGAATATACCGGGGAGCTGTTTTTT
D gene: TRBD1; J gene: TRBJ1-3; V gene: TRBV14; clone size: NA; CDR3 protein: CASSQRTGGGNTIYF; CDR3 DNA: TGTGCCAGCAGCCAACGAACAGGGGGAGGAAACACCATATATTTT
D gene: NA; J gene: TRBJ1-2; V gene: TRBV5-1; clone size: NA; CDR3 protein: CASSLAPGSEGYTF; CDR3 DNA: TGCGCCAGCAGCTTGGCCCCGGGGTCGGAGGGCTACACCTTC
D gene: NA; J gene: TRBJ1-5; V gene: TRBV19; clone size: NA; CDR3 protein: CASSPVGGAKEGNQPQHF; CDR3 DNA: TGTGCCAGTAGCCCCGTTGGAGGGGCAAAAGAAGGCAATCAGCCCCAGCATTTT
D gene: TRBD2; J gene: TRBJ2-2; V gene: TRBV29-1; clone size: once; CDR3 protein: CSGLSGGGTGELFF; CDR3 DNA: TGCAGCGGGCTAAGCGGGGGCGGGACCGGGGAGCTGTTTTTT
D gene: NA; J gene: TRBJ1-5; V gene: TRBV7-8; clone size: NA; CDR3 protein: CASSLAGSLRPQHF; CDR3 DNA: TGTGCCAGCAGCTTAGCTGGGAGTCTTCGACCCCAGCATTTT
D gene: NA; J gene: TRBJ2-2; V gene: TRBV6-1; clone size: NA; CDR3 protein: CASSERQARTGELFF; CDR3 DNA: TGTGCCAGCAGTGAGAGACAAGCACGGACCGGGGAGCTGTTTTTT
D gene: NA; J gene: TRBJ2-2; V gene: TRBV3-1/TRBV3-2; clone size: NA; CDR3 protein: CASSQQGHGELFF; CDR3 DNA: TGTGCCAGCAGCCAACAGGGTCACGGGGAGCTGTTTTTT
D gene: TRBD1; J gene: TRBJ1-1; V gene: TRBV30; clone size: NA; CDR3 protein: CAWDPGTGISGAFF; CDR3 DNA: TGTGCCTGGGACCCCGGGACAGGGATTTCGGGTGCTTTCTTT
D gene: TRBD2; J gene: TRBJ2-1; V gene: TRBV5-4; clone size: NA; CDR3 protein: CASSLDSGGREQFF; CDR3 DNA: TGTGCCAGCAGCTTGGATAGCGGGGGGAGGGAGCAGTTCTTC
D gene: TRBD1; J gene: TRBJ2-2; V gene: TRBV18; clone size: NA; CDR3 protein: CASSPLIPGQGSPGELFF; CDR3 DNA: TGTGCCAGCTCACCACTGATTCCGGGACAGGGATCTCCCGGGGAGCTGTTTTTT
D gene: NA; J gene: TRBJ2-3; V gene: TRBV11-3; clone size: NA; CDR3 protein: CASSFNRQIHTQYF; CDR3 DNA: TGTGCCAGCAGCTTTAACCGACAGATACATACGCAGTATTTT
D gene: TRBD1; J gene: TRBJ2-5; V gene: TRBV7-9; clone size: NA; CDR3 protein: CASSLGDRPQETQYF; CDR3 DNA: TGTGCCAGCAGCTTAGGGGACAGGCCCCAAGAGACCCAGTACTTC
D gene: NA; J gene: TRBJ2-3; V gene: TRBV27; clone size: NA; CDR3 protein: CASSKEISTDTQYF; CDR3 DNA: TGTGCCAGCAGTAAGGAGATAAGCACAGATACGCAGTATTTT
D gene: NA; J gene: TRBJ1-4; V gene: TRBV27; clone size: NA; CDR3 protein: CASSGGGQAEKLFF; CDR3 DNA: TGTGCCAGCAGTGGGGGGGGGCAGGCTGAAAAACTGTTTTTT
D gene: NA; J gene: TRBJ1-2; V gene: TRBV7-9; clone size: NA; CDR3 protein: CASSLESGAGTYGYTF; CDR3 DNA: TGTGCCAGCAGCTTAGAGTCAGGGGCCGGCACGTATGGCTACACCTTC
D gene: NA; J gene: TRBJ2-3; V gene: TRBV6-5; clone size: NA; CDR3 protein: CASRNVQQGTDTQYF; CDR3 DNA: TGTGCCAGCAGAAATGTGCAACAGGGCACAGATACGCAGTATTTT
D gene: NA; J gene: TRBJ2-7; V gene: TRBV7-9; clone size: NA; CDR3 protein: CASSLMNSPYEQYF; CDR3 DNA: TGTGCCAGCAGCTTAATGAACAGCCCCTACGAGCAGTACTTC
D gene: NA; J gene: TRBJ1-3; V gene: TRBV7-2; clone size: NA; CDR3 protein: CASSYLGTLSGNTIYF; CDR3 DNA: TGTGCCAGCAGCTACCTGGGCACCCTCTCTGGAAACACCATATATTTT
D gene: TRBD1; J gene: TRBJ1-2; V gene: TRBV6-5; clone size: NA; CDR3 protein: CATGGTYYGYTF; CDR3 DNA: TGTGCCACAGGGGGAACGTACTATGGCTACACCTTC
D gene: NA; J gene: TRBJ1-4; V gene: TRBV18; clone size: once; CDR3 protein: CASSPTNYNEKLFF; CDR3 DNA: TGTGCCAGCTCACCTACCAACTATAATGAAAAACTGTTTTTT
D gene: NA; J gene: TRBJ2-7; V gene: TRBV7-6; clone size: few; CDR3 protein: CASSLEGANHPPYEQYF; CDR3 DNA: TGTGCCAGCAGCTTGGAAGGGGCCAACCACCCCCCCTACGAGCAGTACTTC
D gene: TRBD1; J gene: TRBJ1-1; V gene: TRBV2; clone size: NA; CDR3 protein: CASSELGQGGSEAFF; CDR3 DNA: TGTGCCAGCAGTGAACTGGGACAGGGTGGGTCTGAAGCTTTCTTT
D gene: NA; J gene: TRBJ1-5; V gene: TRBV29-1; clone size: NA; CDR3 protein: CSVWGGDGQPQHF; CDR3 DNA: TGCAGCGTCTGGGGGGGGGATGGTCAGCCCCAGCATTTT
D gene: TRBD1; J gene: TRBJ1-1; V gene: TRBV29-1; clone size: once; CDR3 protein: CSAGQGGTEAFF; CDR3 DNA: TGCAGCGCTGGACAGGGAGGCACTGAAGCTTTCTTT
D gene: NA; J gene: TRBJ1-3; V gene: TRBV9; clone size: NA; CDR3 protein: CASSVVYEGPWGNTIYF; CDR3 DNA: TGTGCCAGCAGCGTAGTATATGAGGGCCCATGGGGAAACACCATATATTTT
D gene: TRBD1; J gene: TRBJ2-3; V gene: TRBV10-3; clone size: NA; CDR3 protein: CAISESGDRGDPQYF; CDR3 DNA: TGTGCCATCAGTGAGTCGGGGGACAGGGGGGATCCGCAGTATTTT
D gene: NA; J gene: TRBJ2-5; V gene: TRBV19; clone size: NA; CDR3 protein: CASSTPDIQETQYF; CDR3 DNA: TGTGCCAGTAGTACCCCAGATATTCAAGAGACCCAGTACTTC
D gene: NA; J gene: TRBJ2-1; V gene: TRBV19; clone size: NA; CDR3 protein: CASTGGDNEQFF; CDR3 DNA: TGTGCCAGCACGGGGGGCGACAATGAGCAGTTCTTC